Described below is a single TCR beta chain sequence and its context. Germline CDR1 and CDR2: SGHTA and FQGNSA. The CDR3 loop spans 15 amino acids. Trimming removed 8 bases from V and 5 bases from J; junction bases left unmatched: 15. This sample is part of a study of blood T cell repertoires in COVID-19. Profiling relied on immunoSEQ multiplex PCR, and the TCRdb table lists in-frame clones only, not all of them. Among 90,000 to 150,000 clones listed, roughly 88% were seen once. The chain couples TRBV7-2 to TRBJ2-7; 7 positions match TRBD1. The sample consisted of peripheral blood. The clonotype originates from a woman between 45 and 60 years old with active or convalescent COVID-19. The CDR3 loop is CASSRQGWVFDEQYF. The CDR3 DNA reads as TGTGCCAGCTCCCGACAGGGCTGGGTCTTCGACGAGCAGTACTTC.